A selection of T cell receptor beta chains follows, all from one sample in a study of cytomegalovirus exposure and HLA in healthy donors. Clones were read by immunoSEQ multiplex PCR, and TCRdb kept only the in-frame ones, dropping some. The table records about 140,000 clones, approximately 71% of them present only once. Sequenced material: PBMCs. The receptors originated from a man younger than 30 in good health and CMV-seropositive. Each CDR3 is given with its conserved first and last residue. Each record gives: D gene, V gene, J gene, clone size, CDR3 DNA, CDR3 protein. D genes are given only for firm matches. Some rows have no size entry. The others give once, few or many, or a class for an expanded clone.

.	TRBV28	TRBJ2-1	.	TGTGCCAGCAGTTCGACATCTTATGGGAGCTCCTACAATGAGCAGTTCTTC	CASSSTSYGSSYNEQFF
TRBD2	TRBV2	TRBJ2-7	.	TGTGCCAGCAGCAATAGCGGGAGAGGCGAGCAGTACTTC	CASSNSGRGEQYF
TRBD2	TRBV30	TRBJ2-1	few	TGTGCCTGGAGGGGGGGGGTTGGTAATGAGCAGTTCTTC	CAWRGGVGNEQFF
TRBD2	TRBV5-1	TRBJ2-1	.	TGCGCCAGCAGATTGACTAGCGGACGCTCCTACAATGAGCAGTTCTTC	CASRLTSGRSYNEQFF
TRBD1	TRBV5-1	TRBJ2-7	.	TGCGCCAGCAGCCCGACAGGGCTCGAGCAGTACTTC	CASSPTGLEQYF
.	TRBV7-9	TRBJ2-6	.	TGTGCCAGCAGCTTAGTCGGGTCTGGGGCCAACGTCCTGACTTTC	CASSLVGSGANVLTF
TRBD2	TRBV28	TRBJ2-7	.	TGTGCCAGCAGCAGTTGGAGCGGGAGGGACTCCTACGAGCAGTACTTC	CASSSWSGRDSYEQYF
TRBD2	TRBV28	TRBJ2-7	.	TGTGCCAGCAGTCCGCGCCTAGCGGGAGTGTACGAGCAGTACTTC	CASSPRLAGVYEQYF
.	TRBV7-8	TRBJ2-7	once	TGTGCCAGCGGATACAGGGTCTCCTACGAGCAGTACTTC	CASGYRVSYEQYF
.	TRBV5-4	TRBJ2-7	.	TGTGCCAGCAGCTTGGACCGGGTAGGTGAGCAGTACTTC	CASSLDRVGEQYF
TRBD2	TRBV7-6	TRBJ2-1	once	TGTGCCAGCAGCTTAGCCCCCCCCGGGACTACCCTATACAATGAGCAGTTCTTC	CASSLAPPGTTLYNEQFF
.	TRBV19	TRBJ2-7	.	TGTGCCAGTAGTGATTTCCGTTCGGGACTCAACAATTACGAGCAGTACTTC	CASSDFRSGLNNYEQYF
TRBD2	TRBV19	TRBJ2-2	.	TGTGCCAGTAGGAGGATTAGCGGGAGGAGCCCCGGGGAGCTGTTTTTT	CASRRISGRSPGELFF
.	TRBV27	TRBJ2-7	.	TGTGCCAGCAGTTTAATAGGGGGCGCGGGGTACGAGCAGTACTTC	CASSLIGGAGYEQYF
.	TRBV5-1	TRBJ1-1	.	TGCTCCAGCAGTTCCAATGGGGGCGTTAAAACTGAAGCTTTCTTT	CSSSSNGGVKTEAFF
.	TRBV21-1	TRBJ2-1	few	TGTGCCAGCAGCAAAACTAGCGGGAGTACTACTGAGCAGTTCTTC	CASSKTSGSTTEQFF
TRBD1	TRBV7-3	TRBJ2-3	.	TGTGCCAGCAGCTTAACAGGGACAGGGATTGATACGCAGTATTTT	CASSLTGTGIDTQYF
.	TRBV5-5	TRBJ1-1	.	TGTGCCAGCAGCTTTATTGTAGCGAACACTGAAGCTTTCTTT	CASSFIVANTEAFF
TRBD2	TRBV5-1	TRBJ2-3	once	TGCGCCAGTTGGGGGACTAGCGGGACTAGCACAGATACGCAGTATTTT	CASWGTSGTSTDTQYF
.	TRBV2	TRBJ1-1	once	TGTGCCAGCAGGGCGGGGGCTGAAGCTTTCTTT	CASRAGAEAFF
.	TRBV9	TRBJ2-1	.	TGTGCCAGCAGCGTAGGCACAGCGGTCTACAATGAGCAGTTCTTC	CASSVGTAVYNEQFF
.	TRBV28	TRBJ2-3	.	TGTGCCAGCGGAACAGCGGGCACAGATACGCAGTATTTT	CASGTAGTDTQYF
.	TRBV28	TRBJ1-1	.	TGTGCCACCTTCCGAGTGAACACTGAAGCTTTCTTT	CATFRVNTEAFF
TRBD1	TRBV28	TRBJ1-5	.	TGTGCCAGCAGCCTCGGGACAGGGGGTGTTGGCAATCAGCCCCAGCATTTT	CASSLGTGGVGNQPQHF
TRBD1	TRBV30	TRBJ1-1	.	TGTGCCTGGAGTGTAAAAGAGACGGACAGGTGGGCTGAAGCTTTCTTT	CAWSVKETDRWAEAFF
.	TRBV7-3	TRBJ2-5	.	TGTGCCAGCAGCTTTTCGGGTCCGTGGGAGACCCAGTACTTC	CASSFSGPWETQYF
.	TRBV14	TRBJ2-7	.	TGTGCCAGCAGCCGAGGAGGGGCCTACGAGCAGTACTTC	CASSRGGAYEQYF
.	TRBV5-1	TRBJ1-3	.	TGCGCCAGCAGCCTGCCCGAGGCTGGAAACACCATATATTTT	CASSLPEAGNTIYF
.	TRBV5-1	TRBJ1-1	.	TGCGCCAGCAGCTCGCTAATTATTGGGAACACTGAAGCTTTCTTT	CASSSLIIGNTEAFF
.	TRBV28	TRBJ2-3	.	TGTGCCAGCCAAGGGATAGGAGGCGGGTCCGCAGATACGCAGTATTTT	CASQGIGGGSADTQYF
TRBD1	TRBV18	TRBJ2-6	.	TGTGCCAGCTCACCCGACAGGGTTGGGGCCAACGTCCTGACTTTC	CASSPDRVGANVLTF
.	TRBV7-9	TRBJ1-2	.	TGTGCCAGCAGCCACAGTCCTCAGCATGGCTACACCTTC	CASSHSPQHGYTF
.	TRBV27	TRBJ1-1	.	TGTGCCAGCAGTCCGTTACAGGTTTTTCGCACTGAAGCTTTCTTT	CASSPLQVFRTEAFF
.	TRBV28	TRBJ2-5	.	TGTGCCAGCATCTTAAGCGGAATGGGAGAGACCCAGTACTTC	CASILSGMGETQYF
TRBD1	TRBV5-1	TRBJ2-5	.	TGCGCCAGCAGCTTGGGTAGGGGACAGGGGAAAATGGTTGAGACCCAGTACTTC	CASSLGRGQGKMVETQYF
TRBD2	TRBV25-1	TRBJ2-7	.	TGTGCCAGCAGTGATCTGGCTAGCGGGTCCTACGAGCAGTACTTC	CASSDLASGSYEQYF
.	TRBV13	TRBJ2-1	.	TGTGCCAGCAGCCTCGACTCGCCCGAACAGTTCTTC	CASSLDSPEQFF
.	TRBV5-1	TRBJ2-3	once	TGCGCCAGCAGCTTGGAGGGGGTGGTCACAGATACGCAGTATTTT	CASSLEGVVTDTQYF
TRBD1	TRBV5-1	TRBJ1-1	.	TGCGCCAGCAGCTTGGAGACAGGGGGCCGCACTGAAGCTTTCTTT	CASSLETGGRTEAFF
.	TRBV28	TRBJ2-7	.	TGTGCCAGCAGTTTTGTCAGGGGACGAGGGGACGAGCAGTACTTC	CASSFVRGRGDEQYF
.	TRBV6-1	TRBJ2-2	.	TGTGCCAGCAAGAGGACTGGGGTTATGGGGGAGCTGTTTTTT	CASKRTGVMGELFF
.	TRBV7-9	TRBJ1-3	few	TGTGCCAGCAGCTTAGGCGGGGGGTCCGGAAACACCATATATTTT	CASSLGGGSGNTIYF
.	TRBV28	TRBJ2-3	few	TGTGCCAGCTTTGGGGGGATCCTCGGGACAGATACGCAGTATTTT	CASFGGILGTDTQYF
.	TRBV27	TRBJ2-7	once	TGTGCCAGCAGTTTATCTAGCGGAACTTACGAGCAGTACTTC	CASSLSSGTYEQYF
TRBD1	TRBV9	TRBJ1-2	.	TGTGCCAGCAGCTCCCGGACAGGGGGTGGCTATGGCTACACCTTC	CASSSRTGGGYGYTF
TRBD2	TRBV6-1	TRBJ2-7	.	TGTGCCAGCAGTGAATGGGGCGGGAGGAGCCTCGAGCAGTACTTC	CASSEWGGRSLEQYF
TRBD1	TRBV15	TRBJ1-1	.	TGTGCCACCAGCGCCCGGGACAGGGGTAACACTGAAGCTTTCTTT	CATSARDRGNTEAFF
TRBD2	TRBV15	TRBJ2-7	.	TGTGCCACCAGCAGAGGTCTCGCGGGAGCCATCGAAGAGCAGTACTTC	CATSRGLAGAIEEQYF
TRBD1	TRBV10-3	TRBJ1-3	.	TGTGCCATCAGTGACCGGGACAGGGGCGCTTATAGCTCTGGAAACACCATATATTTT	CAISDRDRGAYSSGNTIYF
.	TRBV29-1	TRBJ2-4	.	TGCAGCGTGGTGAGTCTAGCCAAAAACATTCAGTACTTC	CSVVSLAKNIQYF
TRBD2	TRBV6-5	TRBJ2-7	few	TGTGCCAGCAGGACCGGGACTAGCGGGCAGTACGAGCAGTACTTC	CASRTGTSGQYEQYF
.	TRBV19	TRBJ2-3	.	TGTGCCAGTAGTACGGCAGACACTAGCACAGATACGCAGTATTTT	CASSTADTSTDTQYF
TRBD2	TRBV7-9	TRBJ2-1	.	TGTTCCAGCAGCTGGGCCGGGACTAGCGGGAGGAGGAATGAGCAGTTCTTC	CSSSWAGTSGRRNEQFF